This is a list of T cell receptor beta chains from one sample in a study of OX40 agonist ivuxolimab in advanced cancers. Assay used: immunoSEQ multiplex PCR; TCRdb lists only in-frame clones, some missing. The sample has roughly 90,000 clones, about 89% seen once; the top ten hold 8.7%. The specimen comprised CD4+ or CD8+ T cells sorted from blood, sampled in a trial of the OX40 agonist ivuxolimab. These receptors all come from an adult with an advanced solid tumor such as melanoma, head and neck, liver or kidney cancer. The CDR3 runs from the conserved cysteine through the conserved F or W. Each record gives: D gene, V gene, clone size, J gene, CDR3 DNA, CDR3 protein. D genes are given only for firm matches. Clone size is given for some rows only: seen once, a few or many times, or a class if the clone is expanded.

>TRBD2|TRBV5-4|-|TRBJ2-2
TGTGCCAGCAGCAGCGGGACTAGCGGGAGGGGGACCGGGGAGCTGTTTTTT
CASSSGTSGRGTGELFF
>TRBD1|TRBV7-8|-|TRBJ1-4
TGTGCCAGCAGCACGAGACAGGGGCAAAATGAAAAACTGTTTTTT
CASSTRQGQNEKLFF
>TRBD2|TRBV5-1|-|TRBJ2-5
TGCGCCAGCAGCCGCGGCCTAGCGGGAGTTCGAGAGACCCAGTACTTC
CASSRGLAGVRETQYF
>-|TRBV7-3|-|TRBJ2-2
TGTGCCAGCAGCTTAACGGGTACTCCGGGCACCGGGGAGCTGTTTTTT
CASSLTGTPGTGELFF
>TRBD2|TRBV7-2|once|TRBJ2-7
TGTGCCAGCAGCTTAGGGGGGACTAGCGGAACTTACGAGCAGTACTTC
CASSLGGTSGTYEQYF
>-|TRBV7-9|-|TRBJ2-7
TGTGCCAGCAGCCTTTCCCCGGGAGAGCAGTACTTC
CASSLSPGEQYF
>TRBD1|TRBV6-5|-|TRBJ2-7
TGTGCCAGCAGCGCCGCCTTGGACAGGGCCTACGAGCAGTACTTC
CASSAALDRAYEQYF
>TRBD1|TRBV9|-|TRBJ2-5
TGTGCCAGCAGCGTGGGGACAGGGTTGGGAGAGACCCAGTACTTC
CASSVGTGLGETQYF
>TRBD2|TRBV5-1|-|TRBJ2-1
TGCGCCAGCAGCTTGGTTGCTAGCGGGGGCAATGAGCAGTTCTTC
CASSLVASGGNEQFF
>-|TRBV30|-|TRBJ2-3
TGTGCCTGGACCTCACCCTTAGGGCATACGCAGTATTTT
CAWTSPLGHTQYF
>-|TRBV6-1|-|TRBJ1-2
TGTGCCAGCAGCGCGAGGGGGAAGGGCTATGGCTACACCTTC
CASSARGKGYGYTF
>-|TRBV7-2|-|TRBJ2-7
TGTGCCAGCAGACGTCGCCAACTCTACGAGCAGTACTTC
CASRRRQLYEQYF
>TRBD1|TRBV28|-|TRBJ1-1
TGTGCCAGCAGTCCGGGACAGGGTACCACTGAAGCTTTCTTT
CASSPGQGTTEAFF
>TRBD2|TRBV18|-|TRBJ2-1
TGTGCCAGCTCACCGAGGACTAGCGGTCCACTGTCGGTTGGCTACAATGAGCAGTTCTTC
CASSPRTSGPLSVGYNEQFF
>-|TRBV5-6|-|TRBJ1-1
TGTGCCAGCAGCCAGGACACCATGAACACTGAAGCTTTCTTT
CASSQDTMNTEAFF
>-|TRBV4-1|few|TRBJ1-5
TGCGCCAGCAGCCAAGTAGAAGGACAGAATCAGCCCCAGCATTTT
CASSQVEGQNQPQHF
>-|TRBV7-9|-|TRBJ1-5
TGTGCCAGCAGCTTGGGGGAACGGCCCCAGCATTTT
CASSLGERPQHF
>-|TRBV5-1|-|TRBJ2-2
TGCGCCAGCAGCTCGGTCCAAGGGAGCACCGGGGAGCTGTTTTTT
CASSSVQGSTGELFF
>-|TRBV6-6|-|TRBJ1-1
TGTGCCAGCAGTTACGGGGGGCCTCGGAACACTGAAGCTTTCTTT
CASSYGGPRNTEAFF
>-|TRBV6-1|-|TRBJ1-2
TGTGCCAGCAGTGGGGCTACAGGACCCTATGGCTACACCTTC
CASSGATGPYGYTF
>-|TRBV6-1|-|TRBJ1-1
TGTGCCAGCAGTGAAGACGGAAACACTGAAGCTTTCTTT
CASSEDGNTEAFF
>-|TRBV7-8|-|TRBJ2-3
TGTGCCAGCAGCCAAAGGGACAGCACAGATACGCAGTATTTT
CASSQRDSTDTQYF
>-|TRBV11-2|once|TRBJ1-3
TGTGCCAGCAGCTTAGGGACTGGGAACACCATATATTTT
CASSLGTGNTIYF
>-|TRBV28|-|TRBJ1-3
TGTGCCAGCAGGCAAACATGGTCTGGAAACACCATATATTTT
CASRQTWSGNTIYF
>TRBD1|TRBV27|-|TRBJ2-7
TGTGCCAGCAGTTTTAAGGGGACAGGGGGTTACGAGCAGTACTTC
CASSFKGTGGYEQYF
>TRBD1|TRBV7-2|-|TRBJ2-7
TGTGCCAGCAGCCACACAACAGGGGTCGAGCAGTACTTC
CASSHTTGVEQYF
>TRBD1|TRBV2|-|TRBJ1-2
TGTGCCAGCAGCCAGGGACAGGGATATGGCTACACCTTC
CASSQGQGYGYTF
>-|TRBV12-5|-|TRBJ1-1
TGTGCTAGTGGCTTGGGTGTGGTTCCCACTGAAGCTTTCTTT
CASGLGVVPTEAFF
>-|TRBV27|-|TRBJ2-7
TGTGCCAGCAAGTTGAGGGACGAGCAGTACTTC
CASKLRDEQYF
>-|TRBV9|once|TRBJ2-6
TGTGCCAGCAGCCCCCCCGGGGGCCTCTACTCTGGGGCCAACGTCCTGACTTTC
CASSPPGGLYSGANVLTF
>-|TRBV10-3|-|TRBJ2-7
TGTGCCATCAGTGAGTCGGTGAGCAGCTCCTACGAGCAGTACTTC
CAISESVSSSYEQYF
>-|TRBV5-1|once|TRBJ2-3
TGCGCCAGCCGATCGGGGCCAGCCGATACGCAGTATTTT
CASRSGPADTQYF
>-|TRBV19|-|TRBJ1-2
TGTGCCAGTAGTATTGGTCACTCAGGGGCAATCGGCTACACCTTC
CASSIGHSGAIGYTF
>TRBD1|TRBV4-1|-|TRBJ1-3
TGCGCCAGCAGCCAATCAGGGGGCGCGGACGGAAACACCATATATTTT
CASSQSGGADGNTIYF
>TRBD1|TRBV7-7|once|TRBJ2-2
TGTGCTAGCAGCTTAGCCTTGGACAGGAGTGTAAACGGGGAGCTGTTTTTT
CASSLALDRSVNGELFF
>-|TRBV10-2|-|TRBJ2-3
TGCGCCAGCAGTGTGGCAGGTGCGGATACGCAGTATTTT
CASSVAGADTQYF
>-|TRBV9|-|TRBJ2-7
TGTGCCAGCAGCGTAGGAGCGGCTAGCTCCTACGAGCAGTACTTC
CASSVGAASSYEQYF
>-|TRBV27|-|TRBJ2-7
TGTGCCAGCACCTCGGGACCGGACGAGCAGTACTTC
CASTSGPDEQYF
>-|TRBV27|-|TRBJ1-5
TGTGCCAGCAGCCCTGAAAGGCAATGGCCCCAGCATTTT
CASSPERQWPQHF
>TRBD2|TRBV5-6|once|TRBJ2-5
TGTGCCAGCAGTTGGGGGGCGCGGGAGGTGGTTGAGACCCAGTACTTC
CASSWGAREVVETQYF
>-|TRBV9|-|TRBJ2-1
TGTGCCAGCAGCGTAGAGGAGATTTACAATGAGCAGTTCTTC
CASSVEEIYNEQFF
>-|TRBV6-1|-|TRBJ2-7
TGTGCCAGCAGTGAATTTGGGGAGACCTACGAGCAGTACTTC
CASSEFGETYEQYF
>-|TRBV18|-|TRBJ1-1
TGTGCCAGCTCACCCTCTTTGCAGACATTGGAAGCTTTCTTT
CASSPSLQTLEAFF
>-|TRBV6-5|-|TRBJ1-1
TGTGCCAGCAGTTATCGGTCCTTGGGAACTGAAGCTTTCTTT
CASSYRSLGTEAFF
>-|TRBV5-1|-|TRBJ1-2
TGCGCCAGCAGCCGTTCCGATATATTGGTTCAGGGTGGAGGCTACACCTTC
CASSRSDILVQGGGYTF
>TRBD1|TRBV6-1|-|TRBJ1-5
TGTGCCAGCAGTGAACTAACAGGGGGCAGACAGCCCCAGCATTTT
CASSELTGGRQPQHF
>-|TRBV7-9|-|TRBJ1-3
TGTGCCAGCAGCTTAGCTTTAGGGACGGCTGGAAACACCATATATTTT
CASSLALGTAGNTIYF
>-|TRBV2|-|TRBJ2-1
TGTGCCAGCAAAAACTACAATGAGCAGTTCTTC
CASKNYNEQFF
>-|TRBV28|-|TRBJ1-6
TGTGCCAGCAGTTTGCCTCAGGGGAATAATTCACCCCTCCACTTT
CASSLPQGNNSPLHF
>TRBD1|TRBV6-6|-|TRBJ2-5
TGTGCCAGCAGTTACAGGACAGGCCAAGAGACCCAGTACTTC
CASSYRTGQETQYF